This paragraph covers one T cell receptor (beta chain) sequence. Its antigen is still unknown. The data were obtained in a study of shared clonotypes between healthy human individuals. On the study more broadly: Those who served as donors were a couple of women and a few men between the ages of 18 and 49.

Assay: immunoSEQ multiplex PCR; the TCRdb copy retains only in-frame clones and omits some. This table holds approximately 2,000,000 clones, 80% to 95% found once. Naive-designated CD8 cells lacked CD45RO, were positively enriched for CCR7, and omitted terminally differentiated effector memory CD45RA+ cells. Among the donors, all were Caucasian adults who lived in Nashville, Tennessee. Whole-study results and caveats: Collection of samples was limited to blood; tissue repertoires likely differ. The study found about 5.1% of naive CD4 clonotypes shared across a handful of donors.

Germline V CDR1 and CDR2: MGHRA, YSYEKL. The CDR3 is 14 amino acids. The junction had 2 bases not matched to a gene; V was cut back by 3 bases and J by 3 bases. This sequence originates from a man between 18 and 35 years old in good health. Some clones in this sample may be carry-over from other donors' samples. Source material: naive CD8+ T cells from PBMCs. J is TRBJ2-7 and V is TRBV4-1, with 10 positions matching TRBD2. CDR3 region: CASSQGLALYEQYF. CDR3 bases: TGCGCCAGCAGCCAGGGACTAGCGCTCTACGAGCAGTACTTC.